The TCR beta chain described here comes from a study of tumor-infiltrating lymphocytes in primary liver carcinoma. Starting from roughly 0.5 ug of total RNA, TCR beta cDNA was produced with a primer in the constant region. Library construction for TCR beta comprised three nested multiplex PCR rounds performed with slightly modified ARM-PCR. Researchers ran the first two PCR rounds for roughly 10 cycles each with TRBV1-TRBV30 forward primers and a C-beta reverse primer. In TCRdb, the multiplex PCR reads were re-called with MiXCR into one record per CDR3 protein. The repertoire holds some 120,000 distinct CDR3 sequences, with around 64% as singletons. Study results and caveats: Tumor-adjacent and tumor-blood pairs overlapped less than tumor region pairs did.

It was from around 18-30 mg of unsorted bulk tissue that RNA and DNA were co-extracted. Patients diagnosed with primary liver carcinoma received treatment through surgical resection. For each tumor, five separate regions were sampled. Without exception, tumor samples held over 85% viable tumor cells. The CDR3 covers 14 residues. Germline V gene lookup returns CDR1 SGHRS and CDR2 YFSETQ. On this clonotype: Its antigen is as yet unknown. An end of the junction does not agree with germline; a read error may underlie this.

The sequencing sample was made of liver tumor tissue from sampling region 3. Subset indicated: tumor region T3, left-lateral pole. The chain has TRBV5-1 and TRBJ2-2, with 7 bases that match TRBD1. This sequence was found in a woman aged 55-75 years with primary liver carcinoma and hepatitis B virus infection. CDR3 nucleotide sequence: TGCGCCTGCAGCGTGACAGGGCGACTCGGGGAGCTGTTTTTT. Translated: CACSVTGRLGELFF.